The present T cell receptor beta chain was sequenced within a study of T cells in localized non-small cell lung cancer. TCRdb's table, derived via immunoSEQ multiplex PCR, lists solely in-frame clones and lacks some. Among some 40,000 clones listed, roughly nine tenths were seen once. The trim removed 0 bases at V and 9 bases at J, leaving 9 bases unmatched. The CDR3 has 16 amino acids. Germline CDR1 is MRHNA and CDR2 is SNTAGT. Study-wide results and limits: The highest T cell clonality was in uninvolved adjacent lung, above tumor. An association was observed between higher blood T cell density and longer overall survival. It remains possible that heterogeneity exists, since only one tumor region was sequenced.

Of note for this clone: Its antigen is not identified.

This rearrangement joins TRBV6-4 to TRBJ2-1; 9 bases map to TRBD2. Sequencing was performed on peripheral blood, taken before any cancer treatment. The source is an older female donor with stage I lung adenocarcinoma. The CDR3 DNA follows: TGTGCCAGCAGTGACTCTACTGGCGGGGGGGCCAGTGAGCAGTTCTTC. Translated, it gives CASSDSTGGGASEQFF.